A single sample is the source of the 28 T cell receptor beta chains below, sequenced in a study of blood T cell repertoires in COVID-19. Here immunoSEQ multiplex PCR was the method, and the copy in TCRdb shows in-frame clones only, minus some. The table lists 250,000 to 400,000 clones, 88% of them singletons. The material sequenced was peripheral blood. The receptors shown here come from a woman in her twenties or thirties with COVID-19, enrolled during active disease.

The V gene is TRBV6-5, the J gene TRBJ1-2; weak D call: TRBD1 (6 bases). The V end lost 6 bases, the J end lost 0 bases, and 14 bases lay between the germline ends. CDR1 is MNHEY, CDR2 SVGAGI, per germline. The CDR3 extends over 15 amino acids. CDR3 protein: CASRAGRGANYGYTF. The CDR3 DNA reads as TGTGCCAGCAGGGCTGGCAGGGGAGCTAACTATGGCTACACCTTC.

The chain couples TRBV6-5 to TRBJ1-2; no clear D gene. Germline V gene sequence: CDR1 MNHEY, CDR2 SVGAGI. The CDR3 has 14 amino acids. V was shortened by 0 bases and J by 2 bases, with 7 bases between the two germline ends. The CDR3 nucleotides read TGTGCCAGCAGTTACTCCGACACCAACTATGGCTACACCTTC. Its translation: CASSYSDTNYGYTF.

This clone was observed a single time. V is TRBV5-6 and J is TRBJ2-3; the match to TRBD1 covers 10 bases. CDR1 and CDR2 (germline): SGHDT, YYEEEE. V was clipped by 4 bases and J by 4 bases; unmatched bases: 9. There are 16 residues in the CDR3. The CDR3: CASSKTGGAGADTQYF. The CDR3 coding sequence is TGTGCCAGCAGCAAGACAGGGGGCGCGGGGGCAGATACGCAGTATTTT.

The rearrangement links TRBV29-1 to TRBJ1-1; unclear D gene. Germline V gives CDR1 SQVTM, CDR2 ANQGSEA. Trimming took 5 bases from V and 6 from J, leaving 16 bases between them. The CDR3 covers 13 residues. In DNA form, the CDR3 reads TGCAGCGTTTGGCTGGGCCTAATGTCTGAAGCTTTCTTT. This sequence encodes CSVWLGLMSEAFF.

The chain has TRBV24-1 and TRBJ2-3; D perhaps matches TRBD1 (6 bases). Trimming removed 4 bases from V and 3 bases from J, with 10 bases in between. From germline, CDR1 is KGHDR and CDR2 SFDVKD. There are 14 residues in the CDR3. The CDR3 spells CATSETDRTDTQYF. The DNA for the CDR3 is TGTGCCACCAGTGAGACGGACAGAACAGATACGCAGTATTTT.

The rearrangement joins TRBV14 to TRBJ1-6; TRBD1 aligns across 12 bases. The CDR3 runs 18 residues. Germline CDR1 and CDR2: SGHDN and FVKESK. V was pared by 2 bases and J by 3 bases, with 5 bases of the junction left unmatched. CDR3 loop: CASSQLGQGANYNSPLHF. The CDR3 coding sequence is TGTGCCAGCAGCCAACTGGGACAGGGGGCTAACTATAATTCACCCCTCCACTTT. The full variable domain, completed using reference TRBV14 and TRBJ1-6, is EAGVTQFPSHSVIEKGQTVTLRCDPISGHDNLYWYRRVMGKEIKFLLHFVKESKQDESGMPNNRFLAERTGGTYSTLKVQPAELEDSGVYFCASSQLGQGANYNSPLHFGNGTRLTVT.

J is TRBJ1-5 and V is TRBV6-2 or TRBV6-3; 7 positions agree with TRBD1. J lost 2 bases, V lost 2 bases, and 3 bases had no gene match. The germline gives CDR1 MNHEY, CDR2 SVGEGT. There are 15 residues in the CDR3. CDR3 residues: CASSYVGTGNQPQHF. The CDR3 DNA follows: TGTGCCAGCAGTTACGTCGGGACAGGCAATCAGCCCCAGCATTTT.

Only one count was recorded for this clone. This chain connects TRBV23-1 to TRBJ2-7; TRBD2 is a possible D gene (7 bases). TRBV23-1 is flagged as an ORF with uncertain function. This CDR3 has 15 residues. CDR3 loop: CASSQRGGPSHEQYV. Here the CDR3 DNA reads TGCGCCAGCAGTCAAAGGGGGGGACCCTCCCACGAGCAGTACGTC.

CDR3 DNA: TGTGCCATCAGTGATAGCGGGGGCAAAAACATTCAGTACTTC. Its protein product is CAISDSGGKNIQYF. The chain links TRBV10-3 to TRBJ2-4; 9 bases map to TRBD2. CDR1 and CDR2 (germline): ENHRY, SYGVKD. This CDR3 region has 14 residues. The junction had 0 bases not matched to a gene; V was cut back by 3 bases and J by 3 bases.

This clone has just a few counts. The chain links TRBV5-1 to TRBJ2-7, with D possibly being TRBD2 (7 bases). V lost 0 bases and J lost 4, with 20 bases in between. There are 17 residues in the CDR3. The germline CDR1 and CDR2 sequences are SGHRS and YFSETQ. This CDR3 reads CASSLAWAGALKYEQYV. DNA for the CDR3: TGCGCCAGCAGCTTGGCGTGGGCGGGGGCGCTTAAATACGAGCAGTACGTC.

This rearrangement joins TRBV5-1 to TRBJ2-2, with 7 positions matching TRBD1. This CDR3 contains 19 residues. Looked up from germline, CDR1 is SGHRS and CDR2 is YFSETQ. V gave up 2 bases and J gave up 5 bases; unmatched junction bases: 18. This chain's CDR3 is CASSFRPPGIGGETGELFF. In nucleotides, the CDR3 is TGCGCCAGCAGCTTTCGCCCTCCCGGGATAGGGGGCGAGACCGGGGAGCTGTTTTTT.

The V and J genes are TRBV18 and TRBJ1-1; 11 bases line up with TRBD1. This CDR3 spans 15 amino acids. After removal of 5 bases from V and 1 base from J, the junction contained 3 bases not matched to a gene. The germline CDR1 and CDR2 sequences are KGHSH and LQKENI. The CDR3 reads CASSIGQGANTEAFF. The DNA for the CDR3 is TGTGCCAGCTCAATTGGACAGGGGGCGAACACTGAAGCTTTCTTT.

J is TRBJ2-7 and V is TRBV27; 7 bases map to TRBD1. The CDR3 spans 13 residues. V lost 5 bases to trimming and J lost 4 bases; unmatched junction nucleotides: 5. Per germline, CDR1 MNHEY and CDR2 SMNVEV (reference sequence). CDR3 DNA: TGTGCCAGCAGTCCGACAGGGCCGTACGAGCAGTACGTC. Translated: CASSPTGPYEQYV.

The V call is TRBV9, the J call TRBJ2-6, with a weak D call TRBD1 (5 bases). V was pared by 0 bases and J by 0 bases, with 19 bases between. CDR3 length: 20 residues. Per germline, CDR1 SGDLS and CDR2 YYNGEE. The CDR3 DNA reads as TGTGCCAGCAGCGTAGGTGCAATTCCCCCTACAGGCTCTGGGGCCAACGTCCTGACTTTC. Translated: CASSVGAIPPTGSGANVLTF.

The chain recombines TRBV7-8 with TRBJ1-2; D perhaps matches TRBD1 (5 bases). This CDR3 is 17 amino acids long. Germline assignment: CDR1 SGHVS and CDR2 FQNEAQ. Trimming took 5 bases from V and 2 from J, leaving 21 bases between them. CDR3 in DNA: TGTGCCAGCAGCCCCAGTCGGAGGGGTCCCTACAACTATGGCTACACCTTC. As protein: CASSPSRRGPYNYGYTF.

In DNA, the CDR3 is TGTGCCAGCTCACCTACCGGGACAGGGGCAGAGAAACTGTTTTTT. Residues: CASSPTGTGAEKLFF. The rearrangement joins TRBV18 to TRBJ1-4; TRBD1 agrees at 10 bases. CDR1 KGHSH and CDR2 LQKENI come from the germline V gene. V lost 3 bases to trimming and J lost 11 bases; unmatched junction nucleotides: 9. This CDR3 spans 15 amino acids.

This chain links TRBV6-1 with TRBJ2-7, with 12 bases lining up with TRBD1. The germline V gene has CDR1 MNHNS and CDR2 SASEGT. The ends lost 0 bases at V and 7 bases at J; junction bases unmatched: 7. The CDR3 contains 16 residues. The CDR3 here is CASSEAPGQGAIEQYF. The CDR3 DNA follows: TGTGCCAGCAGTGAAGCCCCGGGACAGGGGGCGATAGAGCAGTACTTC.

The V gene is TRBV6-5, the J gene TRBJ1-3; 10 bases agree with TRBD1. The CDR3 consists of 13 residues. CDR1 and CDR2 (germline): MNHEY, SVGAGI. V lost 11 bases and J lost 2; bases outside the gene matches: 3. The CDR3 DNA sequence: TGTGCCGGTGACAGGGGGCCTGGAAACACCATATATTTT. It codes for CAGDRGPGNTIYF.

This rearrangement joins TRBV5-1 to TRBJ2-2; D is possibly TRBD1 (5 bases). CDR1 and CDR2 (germline): SGHRS, YFSETQ. The CDR3 totals 12 residues. V dropped 3 bases and J dropped 8 bases, with 8 bases sitting between them. In nucleotides, the CDR3 is TGCGCCAGCAGCTCCAGGGCTGGGGAGCTGTTTTTT. This codes for CASSSRAGELFF.

This chain joins TRBV5-4 and TRBJ2-5, with 8 bases matching TRBD2. The J segment lost 5 bases and the V segment lost 4 bases, leaving 10 bases of the junction unmatched. Germline-derived CDR1 and CDR2 are SGHNT and YYREEE (reference sequence). The CDR3 is 15 amino acids. CDR3 region: CASSPTPAGDETQYF. CDR3 coding DNA: TGTGCCAGCAGCCCCACCCCAGCGGGGGATGAGACCCAGTACTTC.

CDR3 in amino acids: CASSLGGSGQGMNEQFF. In DNA form, the CDR3 reads TGTGCCAGCAGCTTGGGAGGTTCGGGACAGGGGATGAATGAGCAGTTCTTC. The chain combines TRBV5-4 with TRBJ2-1; TRBD1 matches at 10 bases. The V and J ends lost 0 bases and 7 bases, in that order; junction bases with no gene match: 10. Germline CDR1 reads SGHNT; CDR2 reads YYREEE (reference sequence). The CDR3 spans 17 residues.

This chain links TRBV7-2 with TRBJ2-5; 8 bases match TRBD1. Germline V gene sequence: CDR1 SGHTA, CDR2 FQGNSA. CDR3 length equals 14 residues. The V segment lost 5 bases and the J segment 2 bases; nucleotides outside the gene matches: 4. CDR3 residues: CASSLYRGQETQYF. The DNA for the CDR3 is TGTGCCAGCAGCCTCTACAGGGGGCAAGAGACCCAGTACTTC.

This rearrangement joins TRBV2 to TRBJ1-2; the match to TRBD1 covers 9 bases. Germline values: CDR1 SNHLY, CDR2 FYNNEI. The trim removed 1 base at V and 5 bases at J, leaving 8 bases unmatched. This CDR3 spans 16 amino acids. The CDR3 sequence: CASSEVSTGGGYGYTF. In DNA form, the CDR3 reads TGTGCCAGCAGTGAAGTCTCTACAGGGGGCGGATATGGCTACACCTTC.

The chain carries TRBV19 and TRBJ2-3, with 7 bases lining up with TRBD2. V dropped 1 base and J dropped 1; count of bases not matched to a gene: 8. There are 17 residues in the CDR3. Germline CDR1 is LNHDA and CDR2 is SQIVND (reference sequence). This chain's CDR3 is CASSIVRLAAGTDTQYF. The CDR3 nucleotides are TGTGCCAGTAGTATAGTCCGACTAGCTGCTGGCACAGATACGCAGTATTTT.

The rearrangement uses TRBV4-1 and TRBJ1-5; tentatively, D is TRBD1 (6 bases). V was pared by 0 bases and J by 5 bases, with 14 bases between. The CDR3 loop spans 16 amino acids. The germline V gene encodes CDR1 MGHRA and CDR2 YSYEKL. CDR3 region: CASSQDHGGRYQPQHF. DNA of the CDR3: TGCGCCAGCAGCCAAGATCACGGGGGGCGGTATCAGCCCCAGCATTTT.

This sequence joins TRBV3-1 (or the pseudogene TRBV3-2) and TRBJ1-2; 11 bases map to TRBD1. Germline-derived CDR1 and CDR2 are LGHDT and YNNKEL (reference sequence). This CDR3 is built from 14 residues. Trimming removed 4 bases from V and 7 bases from J; junction bases left unmatched: 5. The CDR3 sequence: CASSRGQGAAGYTF. CDR3 in DNA: TGTGCCAGCAGCCGCGGACAGGGGGCTGCTGGCTACACCTTC.

The J gene is TRBJ1-2, the V gene TRBV19; 12 nucleotides align to TRBD1. Germline CDR1 reads LNHDA; CDR2 reads SQIVND (reference sequence). The CDR3 loop spans 17 amino acids. V gave up 7 bases and J gave up 4 bases; unmatched junction bases: 13. The CDR3 DNA is TGTGCCAGTAACCCCCGGGACAGGGGGCGCAGTGGCTATGGCTACACCTTC. Protein: CASNPRDRGRSGYGYTF.

The rearrangement uses TRBV6-6 and TRBJ2-2; perhaps TRBD2 as D (6 bases). V was cut by 2 bases and J by 7 bases, with 14 bases left in between. CDR1 is MNHNY, CDR2 SVGAGI, per germline (reference sequence). The length of the CDR3 is 15 residues. The DNA of the CDR3 is TGTGCCAGCAGTTACCCTCCTAGCGTGGACGGGGAGCTGTTTTTT. It yields the protein CASSYPPSVDGELFF.